This T cell receptor beta chain was observed in a study of beta chain features in type 1 diabetes. Reverse transcribing all isolated RNA meant expressed TCRB transcripts were sequenced. The protocol was immunoSEQ multiplex PCR, while the TCRdb copy is restricted to in-frame clones and leaves out a portion. The sample has about 300,000 clones, 13% seen once; the top ten hold approximately 0.016%. This clone was seen more than once but under ten times. Its antigen is not identified. Other DNA sequences in this specimen translate into the identical CDR3. Each of the CD4+ naive, central memory, regulatory and stem cell-like memory populations was sorted via CD45RO/CCR7/CD25/CD127/CD95/CD27. All of the sorted populations showed purity greater than 95%. The germline V gene has CDR1 SGHAT and CDR2 FQNNGV. The CDR3 covers 13 residues. V shed 8 bases and J 4 bases; nucleotides not matched to a gene: 5. General observations from the study: Type 1 diabetes patients had TCRB CDR3s that were shorter (moderately but significantly so) in all four CD4+ subsets. Sequencing the cDNA could make cells with high TCR expression show up more than they should.

This chain joins TRBV11-2 and TRBJ1-5, with 7 nucleotides matching TRBD1. The clonotype originates from a woman younger than 35 with type 1 diabetes. Specimen: naive CD4+ T cells from blood. In DNA, the CDR3 is TGTGCCAGCTCGGGACAGCGAAATCAGCCCCAGCATTTT. Its translation: CASSGQRNQPQHF.